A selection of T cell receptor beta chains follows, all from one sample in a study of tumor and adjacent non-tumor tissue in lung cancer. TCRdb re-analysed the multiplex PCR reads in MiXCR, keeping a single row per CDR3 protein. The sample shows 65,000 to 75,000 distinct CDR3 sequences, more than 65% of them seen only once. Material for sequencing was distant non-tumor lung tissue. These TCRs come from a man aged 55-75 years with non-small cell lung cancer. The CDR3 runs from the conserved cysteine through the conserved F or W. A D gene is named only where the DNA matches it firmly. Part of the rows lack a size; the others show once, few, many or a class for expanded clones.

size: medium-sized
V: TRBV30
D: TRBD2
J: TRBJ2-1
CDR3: CAWDGAGGPNEQFF
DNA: TGTGCCTGGGACGGAGCGGGAGGGCCGAATGAGCAGTTCTTC

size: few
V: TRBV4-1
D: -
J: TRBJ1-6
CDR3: CASSTGTVNTPLHF
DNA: TGCGCCAGCTCGACCGGTACGGTGAATACACCCCTCCACTTT

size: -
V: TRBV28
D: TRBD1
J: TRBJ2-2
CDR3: CASRSGTGSNSGELFF
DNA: TGTGCCAGCAGATCCGGGACAGGGTCGAACAGCGGGGAGCTGTTTTTT

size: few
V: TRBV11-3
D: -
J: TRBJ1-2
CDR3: CATKTGCYGYTF
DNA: TGTGCCACCAAGACGGGTTGCTATGGCTACACCTTC

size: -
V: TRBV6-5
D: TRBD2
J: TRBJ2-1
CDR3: CASRDSGRGNEQFF
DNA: TGTGCCAGCAGGGACAGCGGGAGGGGCAATGAGCAGTTCTTT

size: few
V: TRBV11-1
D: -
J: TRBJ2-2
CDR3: CTSSYTCGTGELLF
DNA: -

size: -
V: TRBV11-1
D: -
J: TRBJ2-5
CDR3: CARSKDRYQETQYF
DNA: TGTGCCAGGAGCAAAGACAGGTACCAAGAGACCCAATACTTC

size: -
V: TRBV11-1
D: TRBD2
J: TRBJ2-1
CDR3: CVSSLGILAGYNKQFF
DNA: TGTGTCAGCAGCTTAGGTATACTAGCGGGCTATAATAAGCAGTTCTTC

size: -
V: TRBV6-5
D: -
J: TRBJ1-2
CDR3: CASSRQAGNNYGYTF
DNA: TGTGCCAGCAGTCGACAGGCTGGTAACAACTATGGCTACACCTTC

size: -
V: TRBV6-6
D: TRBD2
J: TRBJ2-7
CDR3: CVSSIGVRVAGRNEQYF
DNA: TGTGTCAGCAGTATAGGGGTTAGGGTAGCGGGAAGGAACGAGCAGTACTTC

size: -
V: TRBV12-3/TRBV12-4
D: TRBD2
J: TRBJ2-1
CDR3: CVSSPGLKRQSF
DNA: TGTGTCAGCAGTCCGGGACTAAAGAGACAGTCCTTC

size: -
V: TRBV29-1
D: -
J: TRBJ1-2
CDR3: CIVEIPDRSYGYTF
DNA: TGCATCGTTGAGATCCCAGACAGGAGCTACGGCTACACCTTC

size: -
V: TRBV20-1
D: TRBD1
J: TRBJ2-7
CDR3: CIARSRRPFDRAGSYEQYF
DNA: TGCATTGCTAGAAGTAGAAGGCCGTTCGACAGGGCTGGCTCCTACGAGCAGTACTTC

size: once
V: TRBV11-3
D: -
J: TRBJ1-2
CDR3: CVTKTGCYGYTF
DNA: TGTGTCACCAAGACGGGTTGCTATGGCTACACCTTC